This TCR beta chain was recovered during a study of blood T cell repertoires in COVID-19. J was trimmed by 4 bases and V by 3 bases; bases with no gene match: 11. Germline loops: CDR1 LNHDA, CDR2 SQIVND (reference sequence). The CDR3 spans 17 residues. Libraries were prepared by immunoSEQ multiplex PCR; TCRdb keeps only in-frame clonotypes and omits some of them. The table includes a few hundred thousand clones, about 85% detected once. In this sample, this clone turned up a few times. Sample: peripheral blood. The sequence came from a man in his late teens or twenties with active or convalescent COVID-19. The V call is TRBV19, the J call TRBJ2-3; 9 bases agree with TRBD1. The CDR3 region has the DNA TGTGCCAGTAGTATTGGCTTTGGACAGGGGAGAGCAGATACGCAGTATTTT. It specifies CASSIGFGQGRADTQYF. The full variable domain, completed using reference TRBV19 and TRBJ2-3, is DGGITQSPKYLFRKEGQNVTLSCEQNLNHDAMYWYRQDPGQGLRLIYYSQIVNDFQKGDIAEGYSVSREKKESFPLTVTSAQKNPTAFYLCASSIGFGQGRADTQYFGPGTRLTVL.